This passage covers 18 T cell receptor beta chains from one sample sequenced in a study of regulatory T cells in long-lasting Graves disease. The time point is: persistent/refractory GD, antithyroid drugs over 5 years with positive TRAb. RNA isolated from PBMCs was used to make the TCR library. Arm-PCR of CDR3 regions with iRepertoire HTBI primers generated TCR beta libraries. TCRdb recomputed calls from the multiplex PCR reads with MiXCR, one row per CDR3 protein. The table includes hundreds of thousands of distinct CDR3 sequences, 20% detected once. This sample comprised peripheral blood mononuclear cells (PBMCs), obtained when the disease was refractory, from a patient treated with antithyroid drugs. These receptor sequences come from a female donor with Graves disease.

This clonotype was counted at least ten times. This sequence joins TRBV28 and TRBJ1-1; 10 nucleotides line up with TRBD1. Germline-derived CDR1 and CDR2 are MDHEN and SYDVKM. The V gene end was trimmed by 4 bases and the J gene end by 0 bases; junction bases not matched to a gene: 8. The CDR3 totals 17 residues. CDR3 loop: CASSSGTGVLLNTEAFF. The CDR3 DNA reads TGTGCCAGCAGTTCCGGGACAGGGGTTTTATTGAACACTGAAGCTTTCTTT.

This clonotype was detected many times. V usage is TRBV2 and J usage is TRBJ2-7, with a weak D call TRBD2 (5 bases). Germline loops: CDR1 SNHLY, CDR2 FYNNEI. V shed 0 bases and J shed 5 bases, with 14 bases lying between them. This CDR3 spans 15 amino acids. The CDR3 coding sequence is TGTGCCAGCAGTGAAGCGGGAGTACGTTCCCACGAGCAGTACTTC. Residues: CASSEAGVRSHEQYF. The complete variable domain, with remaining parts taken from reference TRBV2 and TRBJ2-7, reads EPEVTQTPSHQVTQMGQEVILRCVPISNHLYFYWYRQILGQKVEFLVSFYNNEISEKSEIFDDQFSVERPDGSNFTLKIRSTKLEDSAMYFCASSEAGVRSHEQYFGPGTRLTVT.

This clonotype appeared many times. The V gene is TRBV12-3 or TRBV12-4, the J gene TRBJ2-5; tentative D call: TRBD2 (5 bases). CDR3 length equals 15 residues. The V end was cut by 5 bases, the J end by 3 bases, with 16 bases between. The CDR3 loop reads CASSPGTRKKETQYF. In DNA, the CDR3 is TGTGCCAGCAGTCCCGGTACTAGAAAAAAAGAGACCCAGTACTTC.

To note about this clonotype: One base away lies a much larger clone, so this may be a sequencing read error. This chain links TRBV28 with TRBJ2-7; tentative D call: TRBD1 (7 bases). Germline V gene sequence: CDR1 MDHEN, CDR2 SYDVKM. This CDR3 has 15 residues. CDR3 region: CAGRPGTAGGDEQYF. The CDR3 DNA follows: TGTGCCGGCAGACCAGGGACAGCCGGGGGTGACGAGCAGTACTTC.

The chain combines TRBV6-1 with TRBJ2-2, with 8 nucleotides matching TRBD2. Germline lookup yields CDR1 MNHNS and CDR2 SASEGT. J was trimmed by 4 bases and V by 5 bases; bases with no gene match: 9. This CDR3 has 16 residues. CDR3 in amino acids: CASSLSSGAGTGELFF. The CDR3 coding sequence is TGTGCCAGCAGTCTTAGTAGCGGGGCGGGCACCGGGGAGCTGTTTTTT.

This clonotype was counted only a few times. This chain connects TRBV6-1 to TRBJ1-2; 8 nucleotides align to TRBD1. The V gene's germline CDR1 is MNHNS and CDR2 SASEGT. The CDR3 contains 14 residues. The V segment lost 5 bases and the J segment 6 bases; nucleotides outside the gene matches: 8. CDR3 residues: CASSPTGGRHGYTF. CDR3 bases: TGTGCCAGCAGTCCCACAGGGGGTAGGCATGGCTACACCTTC.

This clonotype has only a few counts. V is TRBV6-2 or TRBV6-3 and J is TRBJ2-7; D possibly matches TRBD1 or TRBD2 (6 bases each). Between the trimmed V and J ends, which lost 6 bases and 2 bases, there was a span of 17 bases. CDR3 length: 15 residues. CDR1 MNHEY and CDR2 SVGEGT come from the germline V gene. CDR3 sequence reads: CASSLRGLPPYEQYF. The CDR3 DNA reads TGTGCCAGCAGCCTCCGGGGGCTCCCACCCTACGAGCAGTACTTC.

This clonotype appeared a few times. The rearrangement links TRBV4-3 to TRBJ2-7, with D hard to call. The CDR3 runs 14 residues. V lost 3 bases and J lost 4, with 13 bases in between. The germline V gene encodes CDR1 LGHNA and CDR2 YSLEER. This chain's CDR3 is CASSQGLGFYEQYF. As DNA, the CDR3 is TGCGCCAGCAGCCAGGGTCTTGGGTTTTACGAGCAGTACTTC.

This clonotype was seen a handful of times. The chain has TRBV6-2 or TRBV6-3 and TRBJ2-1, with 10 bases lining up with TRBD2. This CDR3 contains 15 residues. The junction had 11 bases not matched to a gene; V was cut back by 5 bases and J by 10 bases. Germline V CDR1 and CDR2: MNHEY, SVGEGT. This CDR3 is CASSRTSGDPGEQFF. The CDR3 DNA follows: TGTGCCAGCAGTCGAACTAGCGGGGACCCTGGGGAGCAGTTCTTC.

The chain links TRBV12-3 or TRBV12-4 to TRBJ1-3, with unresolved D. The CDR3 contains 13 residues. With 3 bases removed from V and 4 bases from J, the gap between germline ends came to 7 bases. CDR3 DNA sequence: TGTGCCAGCAGTTTTGCAGAGGGAAACACCATATATTTT. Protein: CASSFAEGNTIYF.

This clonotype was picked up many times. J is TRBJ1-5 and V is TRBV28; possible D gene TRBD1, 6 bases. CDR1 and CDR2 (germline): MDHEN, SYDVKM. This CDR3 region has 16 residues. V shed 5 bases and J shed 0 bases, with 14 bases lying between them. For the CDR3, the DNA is TGTGCCAGCAGTCCGGGGACACCTTATAGCAATCAGCCCCAGCATTTT. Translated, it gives CASSPGTPYSNQPQHF. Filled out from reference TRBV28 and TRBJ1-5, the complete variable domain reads DVKVTQSSRYLVKRTGEKVFLECVQDMDHENMFWYRQDPGLGLRLIYFSYDVKMKEKGDIPEGYSVSREKKERFSLILESASTNQTSMYLCASSPGTPYSNQPQHFGDGTRLSIL.

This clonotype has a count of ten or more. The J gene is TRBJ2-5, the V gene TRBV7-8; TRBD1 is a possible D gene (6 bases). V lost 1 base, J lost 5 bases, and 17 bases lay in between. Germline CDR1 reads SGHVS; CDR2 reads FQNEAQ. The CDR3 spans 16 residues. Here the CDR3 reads CASSLVVRQGWETQYF. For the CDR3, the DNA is TGTGCCAGCAGCTTAGTTGTTCGGCAGGGGTGGGAGACCCAGTACTTC.

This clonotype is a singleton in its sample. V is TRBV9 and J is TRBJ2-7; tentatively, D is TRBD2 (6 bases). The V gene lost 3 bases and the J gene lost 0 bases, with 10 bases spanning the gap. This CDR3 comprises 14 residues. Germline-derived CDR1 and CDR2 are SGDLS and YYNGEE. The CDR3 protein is CASSESSGSYEQYF. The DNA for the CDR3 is TGTGCCAGCAGCGAAAGTAGCGGCTCCTACGAGCAGTACTTC.

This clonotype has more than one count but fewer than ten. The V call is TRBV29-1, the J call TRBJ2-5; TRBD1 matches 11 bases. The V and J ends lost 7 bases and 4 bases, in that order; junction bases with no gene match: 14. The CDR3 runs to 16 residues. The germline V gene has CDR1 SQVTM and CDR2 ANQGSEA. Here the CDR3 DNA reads TGCAGCGCCCAGGGGGACAGGGGGACGGTTAGAGAGACCCAGTACTTC. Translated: CSAQGDRGTVRETQYF.

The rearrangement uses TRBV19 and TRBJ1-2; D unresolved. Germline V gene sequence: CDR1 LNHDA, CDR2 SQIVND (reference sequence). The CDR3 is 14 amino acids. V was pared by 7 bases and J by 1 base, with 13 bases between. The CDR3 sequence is CASKRGVSNYGYTF. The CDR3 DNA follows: TGTGCCAGTAAGCGCGGGGTCAGTAACTATGGCTACACCTTC. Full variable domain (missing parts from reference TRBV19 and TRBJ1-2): DGGITQSPKYLFRKEGQNVTLSCEQNLNHDAMYWYRQDPGQGLRLIYYSQIVNDFQKGDIAEGYSVSREKKESFPLTVTSAQKNPTAFYLCASKRGVSNYGYTFGSGTRLTVV.

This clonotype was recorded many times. CDR3 residues: CASSLGYGGEKLFF. CDR3 DNA: TGCGCCAGCAGCTTGGGTTACGGAGGTGAAAAACTGTTTTTT. The chain is built from TRBV5-1 and TRBJ1-4; D is unresolved. V shed 0 bases and J shed 7 bases, with 10 bases lying between them. The V gene's germline CDR1 is SGHRS and CDR2 YFSETQ. This CDR3 spans 14 amino acids.

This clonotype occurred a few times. DNA for the CDR3: TGTGCCAGCAGTCCCAACACGGGGGATACGCAGTATTTT. Translated, it gives CASSPNTGDTQYF. The rearrangement joins TRBV28 to TRBJ2-3, with a possible D match to TRBD2 (5 bases). Germline V gene lookup returns CDR1 MDHEN and CDR2 SYDVKM. The CDR3 runs to 13 residues. V lost 5 bases and J lost 6, with 12 bases in between.

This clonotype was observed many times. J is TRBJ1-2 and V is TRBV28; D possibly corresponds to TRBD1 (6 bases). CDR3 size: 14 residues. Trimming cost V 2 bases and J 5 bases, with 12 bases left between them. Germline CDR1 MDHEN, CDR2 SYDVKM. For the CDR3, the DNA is TGTGCCAGCAGTTTACGGGGAGGACAGTATGGCTACACCTTC. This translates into CASSLRGGQYGYTF.